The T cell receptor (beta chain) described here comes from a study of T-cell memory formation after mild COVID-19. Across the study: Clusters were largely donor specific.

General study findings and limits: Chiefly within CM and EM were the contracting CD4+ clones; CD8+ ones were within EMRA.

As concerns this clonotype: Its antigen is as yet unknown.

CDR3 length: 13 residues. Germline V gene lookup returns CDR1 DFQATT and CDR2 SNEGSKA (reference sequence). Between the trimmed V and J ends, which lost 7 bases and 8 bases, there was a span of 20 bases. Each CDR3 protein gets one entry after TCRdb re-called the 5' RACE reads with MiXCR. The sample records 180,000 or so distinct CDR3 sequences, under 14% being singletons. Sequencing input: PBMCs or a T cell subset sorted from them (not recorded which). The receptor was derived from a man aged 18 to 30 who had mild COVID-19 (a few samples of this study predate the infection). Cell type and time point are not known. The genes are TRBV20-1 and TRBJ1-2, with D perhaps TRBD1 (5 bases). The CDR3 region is CSDMVGQAAGYTF. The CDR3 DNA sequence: TGCAGTGACATGGTGGGGCAGGCGGCCGGCTACACCTTC.